These 2 T cell receptor beta chains share one sample of origin, sequenced in a study of tumor-infiltrating lymphocytes in primary liver carcinoma. A primer matching the constant region was used to make TCR beta cDNA from approximately 0.55 ug of total RNA. Three rounds of nested multiplex PCR with slightly modified ARM-PCR produced TCR beta libraries. It was with TRBV1-TRBV30 forward primers and a C-beta reverse primer that the first two PCR rounds were run, at roughly 10 cycles each. From the multiplex PCR reads, TCRdb called clonotypes with MiXCR, one entry per CDR3 protein. The sample has about 190,000 distinct CDR3 sequences; just under 85% are singletons. Total RNA and DNA came together from approximately 20-30 mg of bulk tissue without cell sorting. The sequenced material came from tumor tissue from primary liver carcinoma. The receptors come from a man between 40 and 49 years old with primary liver carcinoma and hepatitis B virus infection.

The chain combines TRBV6-5 with TRBJ2-7; D gene ambiguous. This CDR3 contains 18 residues. Germline CDR1 reads MNHEY; CDR2 reads SVGAGI. V dropped 9 bases and J dropped 4 bases, with 31 bases sitting between them. The CDR3 protein is CASTYKGPATSIPYEQYF. As DNA, the CDR3 is TGTGCCAGTACTTACAAGGGCCCTGCCACTTCGATACCTTACGAGCAGTACTTC.

Regarding this clonotype: Being one base from a much bigger clone, this may be a read error. The rearrangement uses TRBV30 and TRBJ1-3, with a tentative D call TRBD1 (6 bases). The CDR3 length is 14 residues. Germline V gene sequence: CDR1 GTSNPN, CDR2 SVGIG (reference sequence). CDR3 sequence: CAWSETGSGDTIYF. DNA of the CDR3: TGTGCCTGGAGTGAGACAGGCTCTGGAGACACCATATATTTT.